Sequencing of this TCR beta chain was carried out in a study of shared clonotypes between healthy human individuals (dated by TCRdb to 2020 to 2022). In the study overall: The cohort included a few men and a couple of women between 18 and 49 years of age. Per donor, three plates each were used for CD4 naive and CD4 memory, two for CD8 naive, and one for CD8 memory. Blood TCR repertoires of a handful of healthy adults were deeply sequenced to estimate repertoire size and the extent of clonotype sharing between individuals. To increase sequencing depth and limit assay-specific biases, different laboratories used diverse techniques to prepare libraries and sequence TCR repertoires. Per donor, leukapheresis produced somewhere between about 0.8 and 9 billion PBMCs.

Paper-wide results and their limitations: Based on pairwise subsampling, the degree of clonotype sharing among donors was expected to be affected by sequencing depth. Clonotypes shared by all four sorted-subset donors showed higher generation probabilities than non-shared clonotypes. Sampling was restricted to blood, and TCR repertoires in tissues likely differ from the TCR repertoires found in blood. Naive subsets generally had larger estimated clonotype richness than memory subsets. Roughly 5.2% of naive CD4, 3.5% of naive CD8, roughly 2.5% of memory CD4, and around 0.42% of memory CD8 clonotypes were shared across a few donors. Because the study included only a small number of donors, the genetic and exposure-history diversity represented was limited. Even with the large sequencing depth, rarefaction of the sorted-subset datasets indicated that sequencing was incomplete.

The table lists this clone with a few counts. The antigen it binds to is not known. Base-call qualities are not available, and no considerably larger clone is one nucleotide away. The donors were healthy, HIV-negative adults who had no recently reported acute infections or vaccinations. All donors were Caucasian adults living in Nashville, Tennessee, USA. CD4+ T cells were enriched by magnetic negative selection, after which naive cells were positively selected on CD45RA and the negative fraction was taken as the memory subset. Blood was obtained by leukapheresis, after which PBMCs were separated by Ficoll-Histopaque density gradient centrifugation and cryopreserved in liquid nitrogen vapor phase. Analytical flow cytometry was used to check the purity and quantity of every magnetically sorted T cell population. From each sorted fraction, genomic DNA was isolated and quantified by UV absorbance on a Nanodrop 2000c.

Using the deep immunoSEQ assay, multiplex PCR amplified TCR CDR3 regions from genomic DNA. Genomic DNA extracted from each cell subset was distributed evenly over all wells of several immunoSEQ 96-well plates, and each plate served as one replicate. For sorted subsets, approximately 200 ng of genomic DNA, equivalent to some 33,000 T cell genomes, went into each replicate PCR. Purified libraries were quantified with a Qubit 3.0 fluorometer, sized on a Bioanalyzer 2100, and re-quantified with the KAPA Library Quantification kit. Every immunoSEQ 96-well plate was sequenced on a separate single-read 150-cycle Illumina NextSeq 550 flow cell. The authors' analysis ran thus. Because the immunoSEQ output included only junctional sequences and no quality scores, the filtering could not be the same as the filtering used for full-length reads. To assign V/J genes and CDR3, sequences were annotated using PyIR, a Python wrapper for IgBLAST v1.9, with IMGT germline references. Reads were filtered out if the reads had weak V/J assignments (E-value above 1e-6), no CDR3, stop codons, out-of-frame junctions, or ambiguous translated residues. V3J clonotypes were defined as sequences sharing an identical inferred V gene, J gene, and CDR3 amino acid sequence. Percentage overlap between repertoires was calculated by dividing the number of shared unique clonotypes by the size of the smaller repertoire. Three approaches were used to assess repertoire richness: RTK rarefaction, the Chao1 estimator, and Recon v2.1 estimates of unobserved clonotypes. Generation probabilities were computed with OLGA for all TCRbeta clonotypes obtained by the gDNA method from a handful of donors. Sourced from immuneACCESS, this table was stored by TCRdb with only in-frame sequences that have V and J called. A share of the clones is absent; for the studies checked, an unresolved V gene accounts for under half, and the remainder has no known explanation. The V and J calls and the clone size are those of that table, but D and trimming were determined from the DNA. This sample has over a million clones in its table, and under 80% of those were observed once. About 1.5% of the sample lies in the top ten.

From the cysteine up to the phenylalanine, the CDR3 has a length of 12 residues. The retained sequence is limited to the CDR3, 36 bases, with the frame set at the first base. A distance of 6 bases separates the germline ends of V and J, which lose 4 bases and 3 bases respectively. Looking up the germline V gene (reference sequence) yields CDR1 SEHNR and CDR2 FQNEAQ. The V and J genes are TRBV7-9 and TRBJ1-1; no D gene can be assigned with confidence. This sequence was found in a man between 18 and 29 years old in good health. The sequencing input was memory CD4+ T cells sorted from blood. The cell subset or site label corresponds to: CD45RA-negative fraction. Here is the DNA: TGTGCCAGCAGCTGGGATGACACTGAAGCTTTCTTT. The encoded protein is CASSWDDTEAFF.